The entry below gives a single T cell receptor (beta chain) sequence along with its context. This clonotype was picked up many times. The clone's antigen remains unknown. Nothing much larger sits one base from this clone, and base qualities are not available. The protocol used for the library was multiplex PCR. The run used an Illumina HiSeq 4000. TCR beta libraries were built with iRepertoire HTBI primers and Arm-PCR amplification of CDR3 regions. Gel purification was performed on PCR products prior to sequencing. The authors processed their data as follows. Gene usage analysis of CDR3 amino acid clonotypes used the approximately 62 TRBV and around 13 TRBJ segments found across samples. COPE and FqMerger were used to merge the filtered high-quality paired reads into contigs. BLAST was used to align contigs to the IMGT TRBV, TRBD and TRBJ reference genes, and CDR3 was defined following IMGT. Any clonotype with a frequency above 0.1% was classified as a highly expanded clone. Shannon entropy served as the measure of repertoire diversity, while the Gini coefficient captured V-J evenness. A clonotype was considered public if more than one individual shared it. TCRdb applied fastp at Q25 and MiXCR to the public reads, then kept only in-frame beta chains. Each record represents a unique CDR3 protein, reported with the most common genes and DNA among its rows. It is TCRdb's table, rather than the study itself, that gives the V and J calls and clone size. Recorded for this sample are about 420,000 distinct CDR3 sequences; roughly 15% of them occurred a single time. The top ten constitute 20% to 25% of the sample.

This record belongs to a study of regulatory T cells in long-lasting Graves disease (dated by TCRdb to the early 2020s). For the study in its entirety: In the newly diagnosed Graves' disease group, patients had been taking antithyroid drugs for less than 3 months. Persistent Graves' disease patients were compared with newly diagnosed Graves' disease patients by peripheral blood TCR sequencing and RNA sequencing. The study was registered as a clinical trial and conducted in China. TCR sequencing covered around 13 persistent and 20 or so newly diagnosed Graves' disease patients, about 35 samples in total.

Study-wide conclusions, independent of this receptor: Persistent patients shared more public clonotypes among themselves (roughly 2,700) than newly diagnosed patients did (about 900). Persistent disease showed preferential use of TRBV28, TRBJ1-2 and TRBJ2-5, whereas newly diagnosed disease favored TRBV20-1 and TRBJ2-1. Sequencing and analysis were restricted to the TCR beta chain. Peripheral blood alone was examined, since thyroid tissue, which constituted the primary lesion, could not be accessed. The small sample size was acknowledged by the authors as a limitation that may reduce accuracy. Compared with newly diagnosed patients, persistent Graves' disease patients had lower TCR Shannon entropy and fewer highly expanded clones, which suggests clonal expansion.

V gives up 3 bases and J gives up 5 bases, and the segment between their germline ends measures 13 bases. CDR1 and CDR2 (SGHAT, FQNNGV) derive from the germline V gene. Reading from cysteine to phenylalanine, the CDR3 counts 14 amino acids. The DNA shown is the 42-base CDR3, in frame from base 1. The time point label for this specimen denotes: newly diagnosed GD, antithyroid drugs for less than 3 months. For both TCR sequencing and RNA sequencing, RNA was extracted from PBMCs in TRIzol. The diagnosis of Graves' disease followed American Thyroid Association guidelines. Patients were recruited from an endocrinology department in Xi'an, China. Each patient gave 8.5 to 9.5 milliliters of peripheral blood, collected in an EDTA anticoagulant tube. PBMCs were isolated by Ficoll Paque Plus density gradient separation without further T cell sorting. An Agilent 2100 Bioanalyzer and agarose gel were used to check RNA quality, and a NanoDrop 2000 was used to measure RNA concentration.

These same data were also listed under a study on T cells in Graves' hyperthyroidism and ophthalmopathy. The second study reports: Stable Graves' hyperthyroidism was defined as the absence of progression to ophthalmopathy over 18 months of follow-up. Hyperthyroidism patients were newly diagnosed, with disease duration under 2 months, and aged 18 to 65 years. Patients with uncontrolled infections, other autoimmune diseases, pregnancy or lactation were excluded. Clinical symptoms, serum thyroxine and TRAb, thyroid ultrasound, and orbital computed tomography formed the basis for the diagnoses. A first-round RT-PCR of the TCR CDR3 used the HTBI primer set with the Qiagen OneStep RT-PCR kit. Most expanded thyroid clonotypes (frequency above 0.001) were also detected in blood, a finding suggesting that blood repertoires may reflect thyroid immune responses. A model built on a 13 V-J signature distinguished ophthalmopathy from stable hyperthyroidism, reaching around 90% sensitivity and about 81% specificity in cross-validation and 80%/75% in testing. In validation, progression to ophthalmopathy was predicted by the model with more than 65% sensitivity and about 72% specificity, a median of about 6.4 months before onset. A discovery cohort of roughly 96 patients, roughly 45 with Graves' ophthalmopathy and 55 to 60 with stable Graves' hyperthyroidism, was used to find distinguishing TCR V-J signatures. Prospective prediction of ophthalmopathy was tested in an independent validation cohort consisting of about 20 hyperthyroidism patients and approximately 16 patients who later progressed to ophthalmopathy. The 75 to 100 discovery patients were randomly split 7:3 into training and test sets. In addition, the study compared T-cell repertoires in thyroid tissue and in blood from roughly six Graves' hyperthyroidism patients. After sampling, hyperthyroidism patients received methimazole starting at 30 mg daily, and ophthalmopathy patients received high-dose intravenous methylprednisolone. Libraries were constructed in a second round of multiplex PCR, after which size selection and purification were performed. Paired-end sequencing of the libraries was performed with 100 bp reads on an Illumina HiSeq2000. SOAPnuke was used to process the raw data, throwing out any read that contained adapters or uncalled bases, had a mean Phred below 15, or lacked an exact constant-primer or identifier match. COPE v1.2.5 was used to merge high-quality paired reads, and clonotypes were defined as unique nucleotide sequences. MiTCR v1.1 was used to align the clonotypes against IMGT TRBV, TRBD and TRBJ reference segments. The analysis was restricted to V-J combinations with a frequency above 0.0001, which together covered 99.2% of the repertoires. A TCS score was defined as the ratio of F50 (clonal expansion) to E x V (chaos), with BLOSUM62-based TCRdist applied between CDR3 peptides within each V-J. Welch's t-statistics and random forest reduced 450 to 600 V-J features to about 13, which were used in a naive Bayes classifier (R e1071). No statistical method was used to fix the sample size in advance, and group allocation was not hidden from the investigators. The paper describes TCR Vbeta CDR3 sequencing of 135 peripheral blood samples, made up of approximately 40 ophthalmopathy patients, roughly 72 hyperthyroidism patients and 17 progressor patients.

Material: peripheral blood mononuclear cells (PBMCs), obtained at new diagnosis, from a patient treated with antithyroid drugs. The receptor comes from a woman aged 18-29 years with Graves disease. Donor details come from another sample of the same person, matched by shared clones. The chain couples TRBV11-2 to TRBJ2-5; no D segment can be confidently identified. The CDR3 region has the sequence CASSFSRLGETQYF. In nucleotides, the sequence is TGTGCCAGCAGCTTTAGTAGACTCGGGGAGACCCAGTACTTC.